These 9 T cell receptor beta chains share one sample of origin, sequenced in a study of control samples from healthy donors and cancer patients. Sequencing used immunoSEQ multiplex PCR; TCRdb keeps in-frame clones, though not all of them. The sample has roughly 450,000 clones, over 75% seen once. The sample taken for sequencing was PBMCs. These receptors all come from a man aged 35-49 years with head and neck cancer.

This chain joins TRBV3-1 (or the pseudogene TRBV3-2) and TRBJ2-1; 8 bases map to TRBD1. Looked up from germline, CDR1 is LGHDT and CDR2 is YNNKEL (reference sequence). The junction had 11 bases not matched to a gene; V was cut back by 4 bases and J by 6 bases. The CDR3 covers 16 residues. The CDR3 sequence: CASSRGTGYGGNEQFF. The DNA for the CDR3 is TGTGCCAGCAGCCGAGGGACAGGATATGGGGGCAATGAGCAGTTCTTC.

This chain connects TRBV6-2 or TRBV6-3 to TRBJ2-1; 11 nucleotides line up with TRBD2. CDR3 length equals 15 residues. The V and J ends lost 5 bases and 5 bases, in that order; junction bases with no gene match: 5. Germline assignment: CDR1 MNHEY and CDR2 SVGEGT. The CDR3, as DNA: TGTGCCAGCAGTAAAACTAGCGGGAGAAACAATGAGCAGTTCTTC. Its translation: CASSKTSGRNNEQFF.

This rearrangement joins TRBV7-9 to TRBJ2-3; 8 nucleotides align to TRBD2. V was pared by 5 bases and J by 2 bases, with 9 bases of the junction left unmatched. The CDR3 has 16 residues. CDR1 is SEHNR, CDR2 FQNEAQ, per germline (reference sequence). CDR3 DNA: TGTGCCAGCAGCACGCTCCGGGGGGGCTTCACAGATACGCAGTATTTT. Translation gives CASSTLRGGFTDTQYF.

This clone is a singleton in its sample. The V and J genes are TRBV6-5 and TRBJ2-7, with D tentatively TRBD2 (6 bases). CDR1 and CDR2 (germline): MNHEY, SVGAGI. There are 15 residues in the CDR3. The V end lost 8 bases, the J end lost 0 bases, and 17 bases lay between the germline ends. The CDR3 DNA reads TGTGCCAGCGCGGACCCGGGGGAGAACTCCTACGAGCAGTACTTC. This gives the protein CASADPGENSYEQYF.

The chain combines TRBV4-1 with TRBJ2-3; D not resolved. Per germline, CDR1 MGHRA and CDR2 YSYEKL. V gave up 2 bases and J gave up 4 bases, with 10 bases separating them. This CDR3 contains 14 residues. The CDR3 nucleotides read TGCGCCAGCAGCCAACCGGAAGGGCCAGATACGCAGTATTTT. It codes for CASSQPEGPDTQYF.

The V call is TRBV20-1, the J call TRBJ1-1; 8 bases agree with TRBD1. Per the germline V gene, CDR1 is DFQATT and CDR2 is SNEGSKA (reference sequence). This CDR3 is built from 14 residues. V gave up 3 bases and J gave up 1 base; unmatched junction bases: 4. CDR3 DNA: TGCAGTGCTAGTGCCGACAGGGGGAACACTGAAGCTTTCTTT. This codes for CSASADRGNTEAFF.

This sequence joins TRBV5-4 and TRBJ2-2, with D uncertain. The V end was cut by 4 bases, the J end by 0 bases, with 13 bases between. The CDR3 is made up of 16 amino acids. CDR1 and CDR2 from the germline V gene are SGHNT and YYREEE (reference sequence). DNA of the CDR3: TGTGCCAGCAGCCTGGAAAAAAGCGCGAACACCGGGGAGCTGTTTTTT. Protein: CASSLEKSANTGELFF. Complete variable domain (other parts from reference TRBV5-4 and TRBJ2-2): ETGVTQSPTHLIKTRGQQVTLRCSSQSGHNTVSWYQQALGQGPQFIFQYYREEENGRGNFPPRFSGLQFPNYSSELNVNALELDDSALYLCASSLEKSANTGELFFGEGSRLTVL.

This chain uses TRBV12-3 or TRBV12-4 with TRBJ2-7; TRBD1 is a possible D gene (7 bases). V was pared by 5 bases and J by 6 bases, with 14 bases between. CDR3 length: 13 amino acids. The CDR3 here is CASSSGGGSEQYF. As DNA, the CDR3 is TGTGCCAGCAGTAGTGGAGGGGGCAGCGAGCAGTACTTC.

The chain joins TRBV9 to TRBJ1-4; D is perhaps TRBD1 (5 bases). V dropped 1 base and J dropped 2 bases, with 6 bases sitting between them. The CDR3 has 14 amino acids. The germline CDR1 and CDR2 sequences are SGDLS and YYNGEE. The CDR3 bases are TGTGCCAGCAGCGTATGGGGGACTAATGAAAAACTGTTTTTT. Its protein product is CASSVWGTNEKLFF.